This T cell receptor beta chain is drawn from a study of cytomegalovirus exposure and HLA in healthy donors. Findings and caveats of the study: When presence/absence was analysed, sequencing depth was taken to be roughly uniform across donors.

A note on this clone: The antigen remains undetermined.

Primers included in the PCR were 60 Vbeta and 13 Jbeta primers. The repertoire was sequenced with immunoSEQ multiplex PCR; TCRdb's copy has only in-frame clones and lacks some. The table shows 150,000 to 160,000 clones, with roughly 82% occurring only once. V lost 2 bases and J lost 2, with 16 bases in between. Looked up from germline, CDR1 is MNHNS and CDR2 is SASEGT. CDR3 length: 17 amino acids. The specimen was PBMCs. This receptor was taken from a woman between 45 and 65 years old in good health and CMV-seropositive. This sequence joins TRBV6-1 and TRBJ1-5; maybe TRBD1 (6 bases). CDR3 loop: CASSESGGAIGNQPQHF. For the CDR3, the DNA is TGTGCCAGCAGTGAAAGTGGGGGGGCGATCGGCAATCAGCCCCAGCATTTT.